Listed below are T cell receptor beta chains from one sample, sequenced in a study of cytomegalovirus exposure and HLA in healthy donors. Data came from immunoSEQ multiplex PCR; TCRdb stores just in-frame clones and leaves some out. The data hold about 190,000 clones, with under 85% observed a single time. Sequencing used PBMCs. All receptors come from a woman aged 18-30 years in good health and CMV-seronegative. Each CDR3 is given with its conserved first and last residue. The D gene is left open where the match is weak. A row's size may be missing; if present it is once, few, many or a size class.

d_call	v_call	clone_size	j_call	cdr3_length	cdr3_nt	cdr3_aa
TRBD2	TRBV7-3	.	TRBJ2-1	16	TGTGCCAGCAGCCCGGTAGCGGGGAGCTCCTACAATGAGCAGTTCTTC	CASSPVAGSSYNEQFF
.	TRBV19	.	TRBJ1-5	15	TGTGCCAGTAGTATAAGGGAGGGGGGCAATCAGCCCCAGCATTTT	CASSIREGGNQPQHF
.	TRBV11-2	.	TRBJ1-5	13	TGTGCCAGCAGCCAAAGGAGGAATCAGCCCCAGCATTTT	CASSQRRNQPQHF
TRBD2	TRBV5-4	.	TRBJ2-7	15	TGTGCCAGCAGCTTGGATAGCGGGAGGGCCTACGAGCAGTACTTC	CASSLDSGRAYEQYF
TRBD1	TRBV15	few	TRBJ1-5	14	TGTGCCACCAGTCCGGACAGGGGCAATCAGCCCCAGCATTTT	CATSPDRGNQPQHF
.	TRBV6-6	.	TRBJ2-1	14	TGTGCCAGCAGTTCCACAGGGATATACAATGAGCAGTTCTTC	CASSSTGIYNEQFF
TRBD2	TRBV6-1	.	TRBJ2-1	16	TGTGCCAGCAGTGATTCAAGCGGGAAGGCCTACAATGAGCAGTTCTTC	CASSDSSGKAYNEQFF
TRBD2	TRBV6-1	.	TRBJ2-3	14	TGTGCCAGCAGTGCCGGGGGGGAAACAGATACGCAGTATTTT	CASSAGGETDTQYF
TRBD1	TRBV5-1	.	TRBJ1-1	14	TGCGCCAGCAGCTTGGCAGGGGGGAACACTGAAGCTTTCTTT	CASSLAGGNTEAFF
TRBD1	TRBV6-5	.	TRBJ1-2	13	TGTGCCAGCAGTTCAGGACAGGGCTCTGGCTACACCTTC	CASSSGQGSGYTF